This TCR beta chain was profiled in a study of blood T cell repertoires in COVID-19. The study assigned cohorts using participant-reported clinical history. The V end was cut by 0 bases, the J end by 0 bases, with 10 bases between. This CDR3 has 15 amino acids. CDR1 and CDR2 (germline): SGHRS, YFSETQ. Profiled with immunoSEQ multiplex PCR; TCRdb holds only in-frame clones, not every one. The repertoire consists of about 300,000 clones, with about nine tenths occurring once and the leading ten covering about 1.7%. The TCR originated in a woman aged 40 to 50 who had recovered from COVID-19. The sample consisted of PBMCs or T cells enriched from blood (not recorded which). The gene calls are TRBV5-1 and TRBJ2-7; D might be TRBD1 (5 bases). CDR3 bases: TGCGCCAGCAGCTTGGATGGGGCCCCCTCCTACGAGCAGTACTTC. Its protein product is CASSLDGAPSYEQYF.